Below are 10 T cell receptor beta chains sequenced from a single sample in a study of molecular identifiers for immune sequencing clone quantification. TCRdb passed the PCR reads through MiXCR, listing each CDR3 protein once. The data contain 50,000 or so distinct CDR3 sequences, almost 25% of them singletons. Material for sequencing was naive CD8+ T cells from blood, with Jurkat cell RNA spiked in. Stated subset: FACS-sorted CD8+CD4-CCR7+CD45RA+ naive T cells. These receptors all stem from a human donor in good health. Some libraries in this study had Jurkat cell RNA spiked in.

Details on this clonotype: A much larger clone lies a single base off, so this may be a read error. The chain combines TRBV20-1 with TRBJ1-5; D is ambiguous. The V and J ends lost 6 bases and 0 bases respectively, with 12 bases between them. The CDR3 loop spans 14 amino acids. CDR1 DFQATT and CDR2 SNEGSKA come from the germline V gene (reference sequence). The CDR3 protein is CSAKGQTSNQPQHF. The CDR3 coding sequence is TGCAGTGCCAAGGGCCAGACTAGCAATCAGCCCCAGCATTTT.

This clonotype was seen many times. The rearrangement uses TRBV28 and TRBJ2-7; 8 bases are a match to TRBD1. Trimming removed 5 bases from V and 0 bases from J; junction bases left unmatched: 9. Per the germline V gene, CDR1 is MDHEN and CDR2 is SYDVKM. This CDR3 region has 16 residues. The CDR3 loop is CASSPRTGRSSYEQYF. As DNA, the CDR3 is TGTGCCAGCAGTCCACGGACAGGGAGGAGCTCCTACGAGCAGTACTTC. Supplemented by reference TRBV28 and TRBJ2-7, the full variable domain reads DVKVTQSSRYLVKRTGEKVFLECVQDMDHENMFWYRQDPGLGLRLIYFSYDVKMKEKGDIPEGYSVSREKKERFSLILESASTNQTSMYLCASSPRTGRSSYEQYFGPGTRLTVT.

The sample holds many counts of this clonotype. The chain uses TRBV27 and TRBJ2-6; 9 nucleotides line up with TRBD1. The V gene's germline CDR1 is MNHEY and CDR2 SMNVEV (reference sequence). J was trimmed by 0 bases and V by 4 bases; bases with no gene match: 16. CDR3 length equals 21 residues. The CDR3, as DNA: TGTGCCAGCAGTTCAAATTCCCAAAGGGGACAGGGCAACTCTGGGGCCAACGTCCTGACTTTC. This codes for CASSSNSQRGQGNSGANVLTF.

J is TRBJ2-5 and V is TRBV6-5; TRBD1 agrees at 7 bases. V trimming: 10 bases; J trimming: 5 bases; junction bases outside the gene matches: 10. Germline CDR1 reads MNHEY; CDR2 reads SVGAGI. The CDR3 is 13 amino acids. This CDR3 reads CATRQGFQETQYF. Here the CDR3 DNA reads TGTGCCACACGACAGGGTTTTCAGGAGACCCAGTACTTC.

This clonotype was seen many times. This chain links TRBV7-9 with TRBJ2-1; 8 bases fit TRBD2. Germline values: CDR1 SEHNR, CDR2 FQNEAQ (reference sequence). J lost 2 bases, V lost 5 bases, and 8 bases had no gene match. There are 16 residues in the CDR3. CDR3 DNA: TGTGCCAGCAGCCCCAGCGGGAGTCGCGCCTACAATGAGCAGTTCTTC. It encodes CASSPSGSRAYNEQFF. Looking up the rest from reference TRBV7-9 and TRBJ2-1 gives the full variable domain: DTGVSQNPRHKITKRGQNVTFRCDPISEHNRLYWYRQTLGQGPEFLTYFQNEAQLEKSRLLSDRFSAERPKGSFSTLEIQRTEQGDSAMYLCASSPSGSRAYNEQFFGPGTRLTVL.

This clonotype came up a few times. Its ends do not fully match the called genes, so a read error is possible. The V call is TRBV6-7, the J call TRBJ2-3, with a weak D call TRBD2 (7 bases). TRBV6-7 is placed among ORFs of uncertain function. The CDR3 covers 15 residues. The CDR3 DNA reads TGTGCCAGCCGTTACAGGCGGGGGCGCACAGATACGCAGTATTTT. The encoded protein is CASRYRRGRTDTQYF.

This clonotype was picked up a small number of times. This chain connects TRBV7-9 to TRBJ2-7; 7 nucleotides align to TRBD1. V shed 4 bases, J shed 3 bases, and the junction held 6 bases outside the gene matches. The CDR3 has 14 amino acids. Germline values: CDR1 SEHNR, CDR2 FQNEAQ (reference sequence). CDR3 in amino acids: CASSSTGVYYEQYF. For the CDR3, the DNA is TGTGCCAGCAGCTCCACAGGGGTTTACTACGAGCAGTACTTC.

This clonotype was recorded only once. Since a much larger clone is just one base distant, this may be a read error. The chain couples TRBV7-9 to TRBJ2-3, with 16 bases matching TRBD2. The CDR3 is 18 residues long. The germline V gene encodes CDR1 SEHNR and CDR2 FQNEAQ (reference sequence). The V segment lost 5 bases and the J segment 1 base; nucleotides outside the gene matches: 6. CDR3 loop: CASSDPGTSGRGTDTQYF. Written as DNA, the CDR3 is TGTGCCAGCAGCGACCCCGGGACTAGCGGGAGGGGCACAGATACGCAGTATTTT.

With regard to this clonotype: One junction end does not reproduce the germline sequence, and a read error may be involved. The CDR3 sequence: CTSSSDRDYEQYF. CDR3 DNA sequence: TGCACCAGCAGCTCCGACAGGGACTACGAGCAGTACTTC. The gene calls are TRBV4-1 and TRBJ2-7; 7 bases fit TRBD1. CDR1 is MGHRA, CDR2 YSYEKL, per germline. This CDR3 comprises 13 residues.

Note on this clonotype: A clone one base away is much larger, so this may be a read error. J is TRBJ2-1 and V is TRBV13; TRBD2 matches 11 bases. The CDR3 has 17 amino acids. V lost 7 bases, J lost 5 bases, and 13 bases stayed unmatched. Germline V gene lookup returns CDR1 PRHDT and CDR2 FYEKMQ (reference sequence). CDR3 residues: CASNLRARGLADNEQFF. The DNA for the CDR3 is TGTGCCAGCAACCTCCGGGCTCGGGGACTAGCGGACAATGAGCAGTTCTTC.